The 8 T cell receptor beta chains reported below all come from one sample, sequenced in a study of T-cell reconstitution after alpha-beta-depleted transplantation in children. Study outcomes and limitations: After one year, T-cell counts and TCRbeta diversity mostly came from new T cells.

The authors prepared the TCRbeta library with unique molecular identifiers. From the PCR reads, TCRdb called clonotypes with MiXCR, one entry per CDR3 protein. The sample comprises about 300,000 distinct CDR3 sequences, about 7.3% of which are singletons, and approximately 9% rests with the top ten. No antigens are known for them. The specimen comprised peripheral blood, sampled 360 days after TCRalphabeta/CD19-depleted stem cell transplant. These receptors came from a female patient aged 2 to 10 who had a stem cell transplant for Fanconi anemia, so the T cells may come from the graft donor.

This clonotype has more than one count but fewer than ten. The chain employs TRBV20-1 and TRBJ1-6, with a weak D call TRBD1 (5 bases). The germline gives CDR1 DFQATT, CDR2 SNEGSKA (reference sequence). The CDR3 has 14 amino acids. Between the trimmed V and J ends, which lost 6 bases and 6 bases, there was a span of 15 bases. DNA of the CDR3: TGCAGTGCCCCCAGGGAGCCCGCTAATTCACCCCTCCACTTT. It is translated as CSAPREPANSPLHF.

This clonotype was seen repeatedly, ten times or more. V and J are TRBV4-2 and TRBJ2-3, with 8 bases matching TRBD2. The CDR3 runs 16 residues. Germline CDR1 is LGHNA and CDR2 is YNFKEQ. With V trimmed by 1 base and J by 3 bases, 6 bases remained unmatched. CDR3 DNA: TGTGCCAGCAGCCAAGCGGGGGGGGCCGGGACAGATACGCAGTATTTT. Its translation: CASSQAGGAGTDTQYF.

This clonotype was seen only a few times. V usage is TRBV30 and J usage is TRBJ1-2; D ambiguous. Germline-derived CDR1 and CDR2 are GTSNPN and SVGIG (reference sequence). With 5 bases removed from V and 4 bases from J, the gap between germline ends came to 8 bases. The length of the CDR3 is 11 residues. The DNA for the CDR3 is TGTGCCTGGGGAAGATCCTATGGCTACACCTTC. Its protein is CAWGRSYGYTF. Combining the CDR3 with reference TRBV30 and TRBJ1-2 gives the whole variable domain SQTIHQWPATLVQPVGSPLSLECTVEGTSNPNLYWYRQAAGRGLQLLFYSVGIGQISSEVPQNLSASRPQDRQFILSSKKLLLSDSGFYLCAWGRSYGYTFGSGTRLTVV.

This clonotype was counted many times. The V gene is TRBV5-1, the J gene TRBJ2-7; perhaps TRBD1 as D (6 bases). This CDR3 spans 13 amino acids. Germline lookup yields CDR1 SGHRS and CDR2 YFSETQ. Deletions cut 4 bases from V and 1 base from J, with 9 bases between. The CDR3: CASSGQPSYEQYF. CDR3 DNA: TGCGCCAGCAGCGGACAGCCGTCCTACGAGCAGTACTTC.

This CDR3 is CASTEGLNTEAFF. In nucleotides, the CDR3 is TGTGCCAGCACTGAGGGCCTGAACACTGAAGCTTTCTTT. V gene TRBV6-1 combines with J gene TRBJ1-1, with D unresolved. Germline-derived CDR1 and CDR2 are MNHNS and SASEGT. The CDR3 spans 13 residues. V dropped 7 bases and J dropped 0 bases, with 9 bases sitting between them.

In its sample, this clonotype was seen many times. CDR3 loop: CASSFTGEETQYF. CDR3 in DNA: TGCGCCAGCAGCTTTACAGGGGAAGAGACCCAGTACTTC. The chain combines TRBV5-1 with TRBJ2-5; TRBD1 matches 7 bases. V shed 2 bases, J shed 3 bases, and the junction held 1 base outside the gene matches. CDR3 size: 13 residues. Germline CDR1 is SGHRS and CDR2 is YFSETQ.

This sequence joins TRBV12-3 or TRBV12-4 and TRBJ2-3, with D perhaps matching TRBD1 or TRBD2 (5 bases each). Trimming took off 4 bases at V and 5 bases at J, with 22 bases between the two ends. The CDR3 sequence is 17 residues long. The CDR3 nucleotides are TGTGCCAGCAGTTGGGGGATTGGTCGTTCTGGGGGAGATACGCAGTATTTT. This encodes CASSWGIGRSGGDTQYF.

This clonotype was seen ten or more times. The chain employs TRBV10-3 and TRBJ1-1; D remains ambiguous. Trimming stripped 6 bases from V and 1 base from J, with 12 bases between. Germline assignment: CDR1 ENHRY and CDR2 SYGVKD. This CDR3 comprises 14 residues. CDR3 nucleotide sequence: TGTGCCATCAGGCCCCAGGACCAGAACACTGAAGCTTTCTTT. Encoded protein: CAIRPQDQNTEAFF.